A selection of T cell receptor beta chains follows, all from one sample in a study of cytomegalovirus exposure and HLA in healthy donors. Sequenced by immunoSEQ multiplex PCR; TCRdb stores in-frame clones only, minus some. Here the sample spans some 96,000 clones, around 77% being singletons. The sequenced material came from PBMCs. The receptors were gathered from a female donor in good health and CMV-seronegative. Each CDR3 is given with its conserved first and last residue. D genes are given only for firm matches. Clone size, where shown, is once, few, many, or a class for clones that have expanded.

CDR3 DNA: TGTGCCAGCAGTTCGCGACAGTACAATGAGCAGTTCTTC
CDR3 protein: CASSSRQYNEQFF
D gene: .
clone size: .
V gene: TRBV6-5
J gene: TRBJ2-1

CDR3 DNA: TGTGCCAGCAGCTTAGGAGTAGATGTGAATCAGCCCCAGCATTTT
CDR3 protein: CASSLGVDVNQPQHF
D gene: .
clone size: .
V gene: TRBV11-2
J gene: TRBJ1-5

CDR3 DNA: TGTGCCACCCTACAGCTAAATGGATCCTACGAGCAGTACTTC
CDR3 protein: CATLQLNGSYEQYF
D gene: .
clone size: .
V gene: TRBV10-3
J gene: TRBJ2-7

CDR3 DNA: TGTGCCAGCAGTTCGCCCGGGACAGGGGACACTGAAGCTTTCTTT
CDR3 protein: CASSSPGTGDTEAFF
D gene: TRBD1
clone size: .
V gene: TRBV27
J gene: TRBJ1-1

CDR3 DNA: TGTGCCAGCAGCCGAAGAGTACCAGGGCGCACAGATACGCAGTATTTT
CDR3 protein: CASSRRVPGRTDTQYF
D gene: .
clone size: .
V gene: TRBV11-1
J gene: TRBJ2-3

CDR3 DNA: TGTGCCAGCAGCTTAGCGGTCCCCATGACTAGCGGGAGAACCGGGGAGCTGTTTTTT
CDR3 protein: CASSLAVPMTSGRTGELFF
D gene: TRBD2
clone size: .
V gene: TRBV7-2
J gene: TRBJ2-2

CDR3 DNA: TGCGCCAGCAGCTTGGAAATCAAGAAGGGACTTAAGGACCTTTATAGCAATCAGCCCCAGCATTTT
CDR3 protein: CASSLEIKKGLKDLYSNQPQHF
D gene: .
clone size: .
V gene: TRBV5-1
J gene: TRBJ1-5

CDR3 DNA: TGTGCCAGCAGCCCCCCTTTAATTTCACCCCTCCACTTT
CDR3 protein: CASSPPLISPLHF
D gene: .
clone size: few
V gene: TRBV7-2
J gene: TRBJ1-6

CDR3 DNA: TGTGCCAGCAGCCTGACTAGCGGGGGGGCGGTTATCCAAGAGACCCAGTACTTC
CDR3 protein: CASSLTSGGAVIQETQYF
D gene: TRBD2
clone size: .
V gene: TRBV11-2
J gene: TRBJ2-5

CDR3 DNA: TGTGCCATCAGTTTCCGGGACACCCCAATGGGCGAGCAGTACTTC
CDR3 protein: CAISFRDTPMGEQYF
D gene: .
clone size: .
V gene: TRBV10-3
J gene: TRBJ2-7

CDR3 DNA: TGTGCCAGCAGCCCCGGACTAGCGGGAGGGGGGTTGAATGAGCAGTTCTTC
CDR3 protein: CASSPGLAGGGLNEQFF
D gene: TRBD2
clone size: .
V gene: TRBV5-4
J gene: TRBJ2-1

CDR3 DNA: TGTGCCAGCAGTTTTCGTGGCCCTAACACCGGGGAGCTGTTTTTT
CDR3 protein: CASSFRGPNTGELFF
D gene: .
clone size: once
V gene: TRBV28
J gene: TRBJ2-2

CDR3 DNA: TGTGCCAGCAGCTTTTCAAGGACAGGGACGAATGAGCAGTTCTTC
CDR3 protein: CASSFSRTGTNEQFF
D gene: TRBD1
clone size: once
V gene: TRBV7-2
J gene: TRBJ2-1

CDR3 DNA: TGTGCCTCTCAGTTATCAGGGAACTATGGCTACACCTTC
CDR3 protein: CASQLSGNYGYTF
D gene: .
clone size: .
V gene: TRBV6-1
J gene: TRBJ1-2

CDR3 DNA: TGTGCCAGCAGCCCGTGGACTAGCGGGAGGACCTACGAGCAGTACTTC
CDR3 protein: CASSPWTSGRTYEQYF
D gene: TRBD2
clone size: .
V gene: TRBV11-2
J gene: TRBJ2-7

CDR3 DNA: TGTGCCAGCAGTGATGCCTCAGCGAAGACTTACTTC
CDR3 protein: CASSDASAKTYF
D gene: .
clone size: .
V gene: TRBV25-1
J gene: TRBJ2-7

CDR3 DNA: TGCGCCAGCAGCTTTCTGACAGGGGGTCTTGAAAAACTGTTTTTT
CDR3 protein: CASSFLTGGLEKLFF
D gene: TRBD1
clone size: .
V gene: TRBV5-1
J gene: TRBJ1-4

CDR3 DNA: TGTGCCAGCAGGAAGCGGGATGGCGTCAATGAGCAGTTCTTC
CDR3 protein: CASRKRDGVNEQFF
D gene: TRBD2
clone size: .
V gene: TRBV6-1
J gene: TRBJ2-1

CDR3 DNA: TGTGCCAGCAGTTCCCCTTCCAGGGCTAGCGGGAGGATAGAGCAGTACTTC
CDR3 protein: CASSSPSRASGRIEQYF
D gene: TRBD2
clone size: once
V gene: TRBV28
J gene: TRBJ2-7

CDR3 DNA: TGTGCCACCTCGCGACAGGGGGTGATGGACGAGCAGTACTTC
CDR3 protein: CATSRQGVMDEQYF
D gene: TRBD1
clone size: .
V gene: TRBV15
J gene: TRBJ2-7

CDR3 DNA: TGTGCCAGCAGTGATCAAGGCGGGAGGGCCGGGGATACGCAGTATTTT
CDR3 protein: CASSDQGGRAGDTQYF
D gene: TRBD2
clone size: .
V gene: TRBV2
J gene: TRBJ2-3

CDR3 DNA: TGCGCCAGCAGCCAAGTGGGCCTAGCGTTCACTCCCTACGAGCAGTACTTC
CDR3 protein: CASSQVGLAFTPYEQYF
D gene: .
clone size: .
V gene: TRBV4-1
J gene: TRBJ2-7

CDR3 DNA: TGTGCCAGCAGCTTGGGGACAGGGATTCGGAATCAGCCCCAGCATTTT
CDR3 protein: CASSLGTGIRNQPQHF
D gene: TRBD1
clone size: .
V gene: TRBV5-8
J gene: TRBJ1-5

CDR3 DNA: TGTGCCAGCAGCTTAGCTCACAGGGGTCTATTCTACGAGCAGTACTTC
CDR3 protein: CASSLAHRGLFYEQYF
D gene: TRBD1
clone size: .
V gene: TRBV7-9
J gene: TRBJ2-7

CDR3 DNA: TGTGCCAGTAGCCTCGACCCCGGGAGGGTAGATACGCAGTATTTT
CDR3 protein: CASSLDPGRVDTQYF
D gene: TRBD2
clone size: once
V gene: TRBV19
J gene: TRBJ2-3

CDR3 DNA: TGTGCCAGCAGCTTAGGGGTTGGGAGCACTGAAGCTTTCTTT
CDR3 protein: CASSLGVGSTEAFF
D gene: .
clone size: .
V gene: TRBV7-9
J gene: TRBJ1-1

CDR3 DNA: TGTGCCAGTAATCATAGGGGGAACACTGAAGCTTTCTTT
CDR3 protein: CASNHRGNTEAFF
D gene: .
clone size: .
V gene: TRBV19
J gene: TRBJ1-1

CDR3 DNA: TGTGCCAGCAGTGAACTAGCGGGAGGTTCCTACGAGCAGTACTTC
CDR3 protein: CASSELAGGSYEQYF
D gene: TRBD2
clone size: .
V gene: TRBV6-4
J gene: TRBJ2-7

CDR3 DNA: TGTGCCAGCAGTTCACCACAGAGCTCCTACGAGCAGTACTTC
CDR3 protein: CASSSPQSSYEQYF
D gene: .
clone size: .
V gene: TRBV28
J gene: TRBJ2-7

CDR3 DNA: TGCAGCGTTGAGGCCGTGGGAGGGGGCACAGATACGCAGTATTTT
CDR3 protein: CSVEAVGGGTDTQYF
D gene: TRBD2
clone size: once
V gene: TRBV29-1
J gene: TRBJ2-3

CDR3 DNA: TGTGCCAGCTCGACAGCTAACACCGGGGAGCTGTTTTTT
CDR3 protein: CASSTANTGELFF
D gene: .
clone size: few
V gene: TRBV6-6
J gene: TRBJ2-2

CDR3 DNA: TGTGCCTGGAGTCTACCGACGAGAGCGGGTTCACCCCTCCACTTT
CDR3 protein: CAWSLPTRAGSPLHF
D gene: .
clone size: .
V gene: TRBV30
J gene: TRBJ1-6

CDR3 DNA: TGTGCCAGCAGTTTTCGGGGACAGGGAAAAGGTTCACCCCTCCACTTT
CDR3 protein: CASSFRGQGKGSPLHF
D gene: TRBD1
clone size: once
V gene: TRBV27
J gene: TRBJ1-6

CDR3 DNA: TGTGCTAGTGGTTCGGACTACCAAGAGACCCAGTACTTC
CDR3 protein: CASGSDYQETQYF
D gene: .
clone size: .
V gene: TRBV12-5
J gene: TRBJ2-5

CDR3 DNA: TGTGCCAGTAGTACCCCGACTAGCGACCCCTACAATGAGCAGTTCTTC
CDR3 protein: CASSTPTSDPYNEQFF
D gene: TRBD2
clone size: .
V gene: TRBV19
J gene: TRBJ2-1

CDR3 DNA: TGTGCCTGGAGTATGACAGGGTCCTACGAGCAGTACTTC
CDR3 protein: CAWSMTGSYEQYF
D gene: TRBD1
clone size: .
V gene: TRBV30
J gene: TRBJ2-7

CDR3 DNA: TGTGCCAGCAGCTCCTGGGACAGTTCCTACGAGCAGTACTTC
CDR3 protein: CASSSWDSSYEQYF
D gene: TRBD1
clone size: .
V gene: TRBV7-9
J gene: TRBJ2-7

CDR3 DNA: TGTGCCAGCAATATGGACTTCGGTGTCGAGACCCAGTACTTC
CDR3 protein: CASNMDFGVETQYF
D gene: .
clone size: .
V gene: TRBV5-8
J gene: TRBJ2-5

CDR3 DNA: TGTTCCAGCAGCTCCTATAATGAAAAACTGTTTTTT
CDR3 protein: CSSSSYNEKLFF
D gene: .
clone size: .
V gene: TRBV7-9
J gene: TRBJ1-4

CDR3 DNA: TGTGCCAGTAGACACAGGGGTGGCACTGAAGCTTTCTTT
CDR3 protein: CASRHRGGTEAFF
D gene: TRBD1
clone size: .
V gene: TRBV19
J gene: TRBJ1-1

CDR3 DNA: TGTGCCAGCCGGGGACTAGCCTATGAGCCCGGGGAGCTGTTTTTT
CDR3 protein: CASRGLAYEPGELFF
D gene: TRBD2
clone size: .
V gene: TRBV6-1
J gene: TRBJ2-2

CDR3 DNA: TGTGCCTGGAGTCCCCGAGGCGGCGAGCAGTACTTC
CDR3 protein: CAWSPRGGEQYF
D gene: .
clone size: .
V gene: TRBV30
J gene: TRBJ2-7

CDR3 DNA: TGTGCCAGCAGCCAGGGACAGCTGAATGAAAAACTGTTTTTT
CDR3 protein: CASSQGQLNEKLFF
D gene: TRBD1
clone size: few
V gene: TRBV7-9
J gene: TRBJ1-4

CDR3 DNA: TGTGCCACAATTCAGGGGCGGTTCAATGAGCAGTTCTTC
CDR3 protein: CATIQGRFNEQFF
D gene: .
clone size: once
V gene: TRBV5-3
J gene: TRBJ2-1

CDR3 DNA: TGCGCCAGCAATCCGACAGGGAACTATGGCTACACCTTC
CDR3 protein: CASNPTGNYGYTF
D gene: TRBD1
clone size: .
V gene: TRBV4-1
J gene: TRBJ1-2

CDR3 DNA: TGTGCCAGCGCGGGGAGGGGGAATGAAAAACTGTTTTTT
CDR3 protein: CASAGRGNEKLFF
D gene: .
clone size: .
V gene: TRBV6-5
J gene: TRBJ1-4

CDR3 DNA: TGTGCCAGCACAGGAAACTCCTACGAGCAGTACTTC
CDR3 protein: CASTGNSYEQYF
D gene: .
clone size: .
V gene: TRBV6-5
J gene: TRBJ2-7

CDR3 DNA: TGCAGCGTTGAAGAAGGAGCGATTAAGAGGGATAATTCACCCCTCCACTTT
CDR3 protein: CSVEEGAIKRDNSPLHF
D gene: .
clone size: .
V gene: TRBV29-1
J gene: TRBJ1-6

CDR3 DNA: TGTGCCAGCAGCCAAGAGGGTTTCCGGGGGGGGCGGGACAATGAGCAGTTCTTC
CDR3 protein: CASSQEGFRGGRDNEQFF
D gene: TRBD2
clone size: few
V gene: TRBV4-2
J gene: TRBJ2-1

CDR3 DNA: TGCGCCAGCAGCACTCCGGGAGGGGGCATACACGCCGGGGAGCTGTTTTTT
CDR3 protein: CASSTPGGGIHAGELFF
D gene: .
clone size: .
V gene: TRBV5-1
J gene: TRBJ2-2